The TCR beta chain described here comes from a study of T-cell memory formation after mild COVID-19. Trimming at V came to 0 bases and at J to 2 bases, leaving 4 bases not matched to a gene. Germline CDR1 and CDR2: KGHSH and LQKENI. CDR3 length equals 16 residues. From the 5' RACE reads, TCRdb called clonotypes with MiXCR, one entry per CDR3 protein. This sample has about 150,000 distinct CDR3 sequences; about 15% occur once, and the top ten carry less than 15%. V usage is TRBV18 and J usage is TRBJ2-1, with 7 bases aligning to TRBD1. This TCR came from an adult woman who had mild COVID-19 (a few samples of this study predate the infection). Cell type and time point are not known. The specimen sequenced was PBMCs or a T cell subset sorted from them (not recorded which). The CDR3 DNA sequence: TGTGCCAGCTCACCACCGGACAGGATAACCTACAATGAGCAGTTCTTC. The encoded protein is CASSPPDRITYNEQFF. Looking up the rest from reference TRBV18 and TRBJ2-1 gives the full variable domain: NAGVMQNPRHLVRRRGQEARLRCSPMKGHSHVYWYRQLPEEGLKFMVYLQKENIIDESGMPKERFSAEFPKEGPSILRIQQVVRGDSAAYFCASSPPDRITYNEQFFGPGTRLTVL.